This TCR beta chain came from a study of somatic mutations in cytotoxic T cells in rheumatoid arthritis. The study, taken as a whole, reports: No antigen targets were known for the expanded CD8+ clones.

As for this clone: Its antigen is as yet unknown.

Libraries were prepared by immunoSEQ multiplex PCR; TCRdb keeps only in-frame clonotypes and omits some of them. The repertoire has about 23,000 clones, approximately 80% of them found once; the top ten carry roughly 12%. From germline, CDR1 is LNHDA and CDR2 SQIVND (reference sequence). The V gene lost 3 bases and the J gene lost 6 bases, with 9 bases spanning the gap. The CDR3 loop spans 13 amino acids. The chain recombines TRBV19 with TRBJ2-1; no reliable D call. Sequencing input: CD8+ T cells sorted from blood. This sequence was found in an adult with rheumatoid arthritis. The CDR3 DNA sequence: TGTGCCAGTAGTATGTGGCCCGGCAATGAGCAGTTCTTC. It is translated as CASSMWPGNEQFF.